Listed below are T cell receptor beta chains from one sample, sequenced in a study of blood T cell repertoires in COVID-19. This table comes from immunoSEQ multiplex PCR, and its TCRdb copy is limited to in-frame clones, with some not included. This table has 90,000 to 120,000 clones, 90% to 95% appearing once. The sequenced material came from peripheral blood. Receptor source: a human donor in a cohort sampled during active COVID-19. Each CDR3 is given with its conserved first and last residue. D genes are given only for firm matches. The size entry is marked missing in some rows and otherwise reads once, few, many or a size class.

d_call: NA; j_call: TRBJ1-6; v_call: TRBV28; clone_size: NA; cdr3_aa: CASSWGGPTSPLHF; cdr3_nt: TGTGCCAGCAGTTGGGGAGGGCCAACTTCACCCCTCCACTTT
d_call: NA; j_call: TRBJ2-1; v_call: TRBV11-2; clone_size: NA; cdr3_aa: CASSLGSLADNNEQFF; cdr3_nt: TGTGCCAGCAGCTTAGGTAGTCTGGCGGACAACAATGAGCAGTTCTTC
d_call: NA; j_call: TRBJ1-1; v_call: TRBV18; clone_size: once; cdr3_aa: CASSPQNTEAFF; cdr3_nt: TGTGCCAGCTCACCCCAGAACACTGAAGCTTTCTTT
d_call: NA; j_call: TRBJ1-1; v_call: TRBV2; clone_size: NA; cdr3_aa: CASSPMSAEAFF; cdr3_nt: TGTGCCAGCAGTCCTATGTCGGCTGAAGCTTTCTTT
d_call: NA; j_call: TRBJ2-1; v_call: TRBV29-1; clone_size: NA; cdr3_aa: CSVEGRVANEQFF; cdr3_nt: TGCAGCGTTGAAGGGAGAGTCGCGAATGAGCAGTTCTTC
d_call: NA; j_call: TRBJ1-1; v_call: TRBV4-3; clone_size: NA; cdr3_aa: CASSQDPGGEAFF; cdr3_nt: TGCGCCAGCAGCCAAGATCCGGGGGGCGAAGCTTTCTTT
d_call: NA; j_call: TRBJ2-2; v_call: TRBV4-2; clone_size: NA; cdr3_aa: CASSQAEGTAPTGELFF; cdr3_nt: TGTGCCAGCAGCCAAGCGGAGGGGACGGCCCCCACCGGGGAGCTGTTTTTT
d_call: NA; j_call: TRBJ1-5; v_call: TRBV5-8; clone_size: NA; cdr3_aa: CASSLTGSNQPQHF; cdr3_nt: TGTGCCAGCAGCTTGACAGGGAGCAATCAGCCCCAGCATTTT
d_call: NA; j_call: TRBJ1-1; v_call: TRBV20-1; clone_size: once; cdr3_aa: CSASTARGAVTEAFF; cdr3_nt: TGCAGTGCTAGTACGGCCAGGGGTGCGGTTACTGAAGCTTTCTTT
d_call: NA; j_call: TRBJ1-1; v_call: TRBV6-2/TRBV6-3; clone_size: NA; cdr3_aa: CASSSQGNTEAFF; cdr3_nt: TGTGCCAGCAGTTCCCAGGGGAACACTGAAGCTTTCTTT
d_call: NA; j_call: TRBJ2-2; v_call: TRBV6-1; clone_size: NA; cdr3_aa: CASSETGPTGELFF; cdr3_nt: TGTGCCAGCAGTGAGACAGGTCCCACCGGGGAGCTGTTTTTT
d_call: TRBD2; j_call: TRBJ2-1; v_call: TRBV6-5; clone_size: NA; cdr3_aa: CASRSTSGNEQFF; cdr3_nt: TGTGCCAGCAGATCGACTAGCGGCAATGAGCAGTTCTTC
d_call: TRBD2; j_call: TRBJ2-3; v_call: TRBV2; clone_size: NA; cdr3_aa: CASRRGLAGDTQYF; cdr3_nt: TGTGCCAGCAGGAGAGGACTAGCAGGCGATACGCAGTATTTT
d_call: NA; j_call: TRBJ2-3; v_call: TRBV7-2; clone_size: NA; cdr3_aa: CASSLSRGDRNTDTQYF; cdr3_nt: TGTGCCAGCAGCTTATCCCGTGGTGACAGAAACACAGATACGCAGTATTTT
d_call: TRBD2; j_call: TRBJ2-1; v_call: TRBV9; clone_size: NA; cdr3_aa: CASSLTSGGPNEQFF; cdr3_nt: TGTGCCAGCAGCTTGACTAGCGGGGGACCCAATGAGCAGTTCTTC
d_call: TRBD1; j_call: TRBJ1-5; v_call: TRBV30; clone_size: NA; cdr3_aa: CAWSVQGNQPQHF; cdr3_nt: TGTGCCTGGAGTGTACAGGGGAACCAGCCCCAGCATTTT
d_call: NA; j_call: TRBJ1-5; v_call: TRBV19; clone_size: once; cdr3_aa: CASSIGSRGSNQPQHF; cdr3_nt: TGTGCCAGTAGTATAGGCAGTCGCGGAAGCAATCAGCCCCAGCATTTT
d_call: TRBD1; j_call: TRBJ1-1; v_call: TRBV7-9; clone_size: few; cdr3_aa: CASRMDRGEAFF; cdr3_nt: TGTGCCAGCAGGATGGACAGGGGTGAAGCTTTCTTT
d_call: NA; j_call: TRBJ1-1; v_call: TRBV7-8; clone_size: NA; cdr3_aa: CASSLAGAVNTEAFF; cdr3_nt: TGTGCCAGCAGCTTGGCGGGGGCGGTGAACACTGAAGCTTTCTTT
d_call: NA; j_call: TRBJ2-6; v_call: TRBV9; clone_size: NA; cdr3_aa: CASSVESGLANVLTF; cdr3_nt: TGTGCCAGCAGCGTAGAGAGCGGGTTGGCCAACGTCCTGACTTTC
d_call: TRBD2; j_call: TRBJ2-4; v_call: TRBV11-2; clone_size: NA; cdr3_aa: CASSARTSGLAKNIQYF; cdr3_nt: TGTGCCAGCAGCGCCCGGACTAGCGGGCTAGCCAAAAACATTCAGTACTTC
d_call: NA; j_call: TRBJ2-7; v_call: TRBV10-3; clone_size: NA; cdr3_aa: CATLAPTSYEQYF; cdr3_nt: TGTGCCACATTAGCGCCAACCTCCTACGAGCAGTACTTC
d_call: TRBD2; j_call: TRBJ2-1; v_call: TRBV28; clone_size: once; cdr3_aa: CASSLPSGKIGKQFF; cdr3_nt: TGTGCCAGCAGTTTACCTAGCGGGAAAATTGGGAAGCAGTTCTTC
d_call: TRBD1; j_call: TRBJ2-7; v_call: TRBV23-1; clone_size: NA; cdr3_aa: CASSQSAGGLEEQYF; cdr3_nt: TGCGCCAGCAGTCAATCGGCAGGGGGCCTCGAGGAGCAGTACTTC
d_call: TRBD1; j_call: TRBJ2-7; v_call: TRBV12-5; clone_size: NA; cdr3_aa: CASGLVQGSGEQYF; cdr3_nt: TGTGCTAGTGGTTTGGTACAGGGGTCCGGCGAGCAGTACTTC